These 27 T cell receptor beta chains came from one sample sequenced in a study of cytomegalovirus exposure and HLA in healthy donors. Amplification used 60 Vbeta primers and 13 Jbeta primers. The repertoire was sequenced with immunoSEQ multiplex PCR; TCRdb's copy has only in-frame clones and lacks some. The repertoire consists of 150,000 to 200,000 clones, with around 68% occurring once and the leading ten covering about 2.5%. Source material: PBMCs. The origin of the receptors is a woman between 40 and 55 years old in good health and CMV-seropositive.

CDR3 sequence reads: CASSLVAPDRGGYTF. CDR3 nucleotides: TGTGCCAGCAGCTTAGTTGCTCCGGACAGGGGGGGCTACACCTTC. The chain recombines TRBV7-9 with TRBJ1-2; TRBD1 agrees at 10 bases. The V segment lost 1 base and the J segment 8 bases; nucleotides outside the gene matches: 7. Germline V lookup: CDR1 SEHNR, CDR2 FQNEAQ (reference sequence). The CDR3 has 15 amino acids.

The CDR3 DNA sequence: TGTGCCAGCAGCGTACAGGCCCTCCAGGGTGAAAAACTGTTTTTT. Encoded protein: CASSVQALQGEKLFF. The rearrangement links TRBV9 to TRBJ1-4, with D perhaps matching TRBD1 (5 bases). V was cut by 1 base and J by 7 bases, with 14 bases left in between. The CDR3 is 15 amino acids. Germline V gives CDR1 SGDLS, CDR2 YYNGEE.

The rearrangement joins TRBV6-5 to TRBJ1-2, with 7 bases fitting TRBD1. V shed 5 bases and J 0 bases; nucleotides not matched to a gene: 3. The germline CDR1 and CDR2 sequences are MNHEY and SVGAGI. The CDR3 runs to 14 residues. CDR3 region: CASSPGTANYGYTF. CDR3 coding DNA: TGTGCCAGCAGTCCCGGGACAGCTAACTATGGCTACACCTTC.

The chain joins TRBV27 to TRBJ2-7, with 9 positions matching TRBD2. The CDR3 extends over 15 amino acids. Germline V gene sequence: CDR1 MNHEY, CDR2 SMNVEV (reference sequence). J lost 3 bases, V lost 5 bases, and 8 bases had no gene match. CDR3 sequence: CASSPRGGIVYEQYF. For the CDR3, the DNA is TGTGCCAGCAGTCCGCGGGGGGGAATTGTCTACGAGCAGTACTTC.

The chain combines TRBV5-4 with TRBJ2-3; 10 nucleotides match TRBD2. The germline CDR1 and CDR2 sequences are SGHNT and YYREEE (reference sequence). The CDR3 consists of 18 residues. Unmatched junction bases numbered 8, after V lost 0 bases and J lost 1 base. The CDR3 reads CASSLVGIAGGGTDTQYF. The CDR3 bases are TGTGCCAGCAGCTTGGTAGGGATAGCGGGAGGCGGCACAGATACGCAGTATTTT.

In this sample, this clone turned up a few times. This chain links TRBV18 with TRBJ2-3; possible D gene TRBD2, 5 bases. The germline V gene encodes CDR1 KGHSH and CDR2 LQKENI. This CDR3 is built from 14 residues. With 5 bases removed from V and 0 bases from J, the gap between germline ends came to 9 bases. DNA for the CDR3: TGTGCCAGCTCATCGGGGTATAGCACAGATACGCAGTATTTT. Translated, it gives CASSSGYSTDTQYF.

This clone turned up a few times. The rearrangement uses TRBV28 and TRBJ2-3; 12 bases line up with TRBD2. Per germline, CDR1 MDHEN and CDR2 SYDVKM. There are 16 residues in the CDR3. V shed 5 bases and J 6 bases; nucleotides not matched to a gene: 9. CDR3 sequence reads: CASSPHTSGRHDTQYF. The CDR3 DNA reads as TGTGCCAGCAGTCCACACACTAGCGGGAGGCATGATACGCAGTATTTT.

The rearrangement links TRBV5-1 to TRBJ1-4; D unresolved. V lost 1 base to trimming and J lost 5 bases, with 15 bases between them. The CDR3 has 16 amino acids. Germline CDR1 SGHRS, CDR2 YFSETQ. The CDR3 here is CASSLSISGDNEKLFF. The DNA of the CDR3 is TGCGCCAGCAGCTTGTCCATATCCGGAGACAATGAAAAACTGTTTTTT.

This chain joins TRBV7-2 and TRBJ2-1, with D possibly TRBD2 on 6 matching bases. Per germline, CDR1 SGHTA and CDR2 FQGNSA. The CDR3 length is 14 residues. With 4 bases removed from V and 3 bases from J, the gap between germline ends came to 10 bases. Written as DNA, the CDR3 is TGTGCCAGCAGCTCCGGGGGTTTCTACAATGAGCAGTTCTTC. It yields the protein CASSSGGFYNEQFF.

This clone was detected once. The chain uses TRBV4-3 and TRBJ2-3; the match to TRBD1 covers 9 bases. In germline, CDR1 is LGHNA, CDR2 YSLEER. This CDR3 comprises 17 residues. After removal of 0 bases from V and 2 bases from J, the junction contained 6 bases not matched to a gene. The CDR3, as DNA: TGCGCCAGCAGCCAAGATGGGGGGACAGGGACCACAGATACGCAGTATTTT. It is translated as CASSQDGGTGTTDTQYF.

This chain links TRBV7-8 with TRBJ1-5; 10 bases align to TRBD1. CDR3 length: 18 residues. In germline, CDR1 is SGHVS, CDR2 FQNEAQ. Losses at the gene ends were 2 bases for V and 5 bases for J; bases not matched to a gene: 12. The CDR3 protein is CASSLPVRDRGFYQPQHF. CDR3 bases: TGTGCCAGCAGCTTACCAGTCCGGGACAGGGGTTTTTATCAGCCCCAGCATTTT.

This rearrangement joins TRBV19 to TRBJ1-5, with D possibly matching TRBD1 (6 bases). Trimming took 6 bases from V and 4 from J, leaving 10 bases between them. Germline values: CDR1 LNHDA, CDR2 SQIVND (reference sequence). The CDR3 contains 13 residues. CDR3 loop: CASRNRDNQPQHF. As DNA, the CDR3 is TGTGCCAGTAGAAACAGGGATAATCAGCCCCAGCATTTT.

The chain couples TRBV19 to TRBJ1-5, with D hard to call. Trimming pared 3 bases from V and 6 bases from J, leaving 6 bases between. The CDR3 is made up of 12 amino acids. Looked up from germline, CDR1 is LNHDA and CDR2 is SQIVND (reference sequence). CDR3 in DNA: TGTGCCAGTAGTATTTCCGGTCAGCCCCAGCATTTT. Protein: CASSISGQPQHF.

This clone was seen a single time. The genes are TRBV7-9 and TRBJ2-1, with D hard to call. Looked up from germline, CDR1 is SEHNR and CDR2 is FQNEAQ (reference sequence). This CDR3 spans 15 amino acids. The V end was cut by 6 bases, the J end by 0 bases, with 12 bases between. DNA of the CDR3: TGTGCCAGCAGAAAAAGCGCGAGCTCCTACAATGAGCAGTTCTTC. It codes for CASRKSASSYNEQFF.

The sample holds a few counts of this clone. This sequence joins TRBV5-6 and TRBJ2-4; D perhaps matches TRBD1 (6 bases). In germline, CDR1 is SGHDT, CDR2 YYEEEE. V lost 7 bases to trimming and J lost 6 bases, with 14 bases between them. This CDR3 has 13 residues. The CDR3, as DNA: TGTGCCAGCGGGTGGGGGCGTGGAAACATTCAGTACTTC. Its translation: CASGWGRGNIQYF.

The rearrangement uses TRBV5-1 and TRBJ1-1; weak D call: TRBD1 (6 bases). The CDR3 runs to 12 residues. Germline-derived CDR1 and CDR2 are SGHRS and YFSETQ. The V and J ends lost 4 bases and 7 bases respectively, with 11 bases between them. The DNA of the CDR3 is TGCGCCAGCAGCACAGACAGGTGTGAAGCTTTCTTT. Protein product: CASSTDRCEAFF.

The V and J genes are TRBV11-2 and TRBJ2-1; 8 positions agree with TRBD2. Germline CDR1 SGHAT, CDR2 FQNNGV. The V segment lost 2 bases and the J segment 0 bases; nucleotides outside the gene matches: 3. This CDR3 contains 16 residues. The CDR3 nucleotides are TGTGCCAGCAGCTTAACCAGCGGGAGCTCCTACAATGAGCAGTTCTTC. Translation: CASSLTSGSSYNEQFF.

J is TRBJ1-5 and V is TRBV4-3, with 9 nucleotides matching TRBD1. The V gene's germline CDR1 is LGHNA and CDR2 YSLEER. V was clipped by 5 bases and J by 3 bases; unmatched bases: 14. The CDR3 is 18 amino acids. Here the CDR3 reads CASSTRDRAGVSNQPQHF. CDR3 in DNA: TGCGCCAGCAGCACCCGGGACAGGGCCGGGGTATCCAATCAGCCCCAGCATTTT.

This chain uses TRBV15 with TRBJ2-7; a weak D match, TRBD1 (5 bases). With 1 base removed from V and 9 bases from J, the gap between germline ends came to 13 bases. This CDR3 region has 13 residues. CDR1 is LNHNV and CDR2 is YYDKDF in the germline V gene (reference sequence). The CDR3 region has the DNA TGTGCCACCAGCAGAGGGGGCAGTTCATGGCAGTACTTC. This sequence encodes CATSRGGSSWQYF.

The V gene is TRBV28, the J gene TRBJ1-1; the D gene is possibly TRBD1 (6 bases). The CDR3 totals 12 residues. CDR1 is MDHEN and CDR2 is SYDVKM in the germline V gene. The V end was cut by 2 bases, the J end by 7 bases, with 8 bases between. The CDR3 DNA is TGTGCCAGCAGTTTAGGACAGCGTGAAGCTTTCTTT. It translates to CASSLGQREAFF.

The V gene is TRBV5-1, the J gene TRBJ1-2; D remains ambiguous. This CDR3 comprises 13 residues. Germline values: CDR1 SGHRS, CDR2 YFSETQ. The V end was cut by 0 bases, the J end by 4 bases, with 7 bases between. The CDR3 nucleotides are TGCGCCAGCAGCTTGGTCGAGGGCTATGGCTACACCTTC. It codes for CASSLVEGYGYTF.

The gene calls are TRBV14 and TRBJ1-1, with D uncertain. V was pared by 0 bases and J by 3 bases, with 14 bases between. Germline V gene sequence: CDR1 SGHDN, CDR2 FVKESK. CDR3 length equals 16 residues. CDR3 DNA: TGTGCCAGCAGCCAAGATCTTGGCGGGGTGGACACTGAAGCTTTCTTT. It yields the protein CASSQDLGGVDTEAFF. The full variable domain, its missing parts supplied by reference TRBV14 and TRBJ1-1, is EAGVTQFPSHSVIEKGQTVTLRCDPISGHDNLYWYRRVMGKEIKFLLHFVKESKQDESGMPNNRFLAERTGGTYSTLKVQPAELEDSGVYFCASSQDLGGVDTEAFFGQGTRLTVV.

This rearrangement joins TRBV4-3 to TRBJ2-3, with 7 positions matching TRBD2. The CDR3 contains 18 residues. CDR1 LGHNA and CDR2 YSLEER come from the germline V gene. The ends lost 4 bases at V and 0 bases at J; junction bases unmatched: 13. The CDR3 sequence is CASSPTLPSGASTDTQYF. In nucleotides, the CDR3 is TGCGCCAGCAGCCCAACTCTCCCCAGCGGGGCTAGCACAGATACGCAGTATTTT.

The chain is built from TRBV19 and TRBJ1-1, with D perhaps TRBD1 (6 bases). Trimming cost V 6 bases and J 5 bases, with 13 bases left between them. Germline V gene lookup returns CDR1 LNHDA and CDR2 SQIVND (reference sequence). The CDR3 length is 13 residues. This CDR3 reads CASSFGQGTEAFF. DNA of the CDR3: TGTGCCAGTAGCTTTGGGCAGGGGACTGAAGCTTTCTTT.

A few counts support this clone. V usage is TRBV27 and J usage is TRBJ2-7; a weak D match, TRBD1 (6 bases). The germline V and J ends were trimmed by 2 bases and 3 bases, with 11 bases remaining between them. Germline CDR1 and CDR2: MNHEY and SMNVEV (reference sequence). The CDR3 runs to 14 residues. The CDR3 nucleotides are TGTGCCAGCAGTTTACCCGGACAGAGCTACGAGCAGTACTTC. It translates to CASSLPGQSYEQYF.

There are a few counts of this clone. The V gene is TRBV6-6, the J gene TRBJ1-2, with TRBD1 identical over 7 bases. This CDR3 is 14 amino acids long. Trimming removed 4 bases from V and 3 bases from J; junction bases left unmatched: 5. The germline V gene encodes CDR1 MNHNY and CDR2 SVGAGI (reference sequence). CDR3 in amino acids: CASSSDGTDYGYTF. As DNA, the CDR3 is TGTGCCAGCAGTTCCGACGGGACAGACTATGGCTACACCTTC.

On this clone: Other DNA sequences within the sample encode an identical CDR3. The rearrangement uses TRBV5-6 and TRBJ1-2; TRBD1 matches 8 bases. Germline V gene sequence: CDR1 SGHDT, CDR2 YYEEEE. Losses at the gene ends were 4 bases for V and 8 bases for J; bases not matched to a gene: 10. The CDR3 extends over 14 amino acids. The CDR3 here is CASSRSDRAYGYTF. The CDR3 nucleotides are TGTGCCAGCAGCAGGTCGGACAGGGCCTACGGCTACACCTTC. The variable domain in full, completed from reference TRBV5-6 and TRBJ1-2, reads DAGVTQSPTHLIKTRGQQVTLRCSPKSGHDTVSWYQQALGQGPQFIFQYYEEEERQRGNFPDRFSGHQFPNYSSELNVNALLLGDSALYLCASSRSDRAYGYTFGSGTRLTVV.